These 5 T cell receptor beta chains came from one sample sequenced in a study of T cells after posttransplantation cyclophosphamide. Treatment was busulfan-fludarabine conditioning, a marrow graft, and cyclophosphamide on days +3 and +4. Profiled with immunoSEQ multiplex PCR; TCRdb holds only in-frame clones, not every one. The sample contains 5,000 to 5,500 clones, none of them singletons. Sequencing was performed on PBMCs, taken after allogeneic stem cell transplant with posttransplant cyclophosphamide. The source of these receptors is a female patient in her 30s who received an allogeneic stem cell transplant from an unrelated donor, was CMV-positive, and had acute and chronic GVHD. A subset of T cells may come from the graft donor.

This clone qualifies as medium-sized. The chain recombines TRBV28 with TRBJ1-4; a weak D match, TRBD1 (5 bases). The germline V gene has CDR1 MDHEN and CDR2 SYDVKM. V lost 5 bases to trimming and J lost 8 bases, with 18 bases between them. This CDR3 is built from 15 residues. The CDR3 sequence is CASSPPRRGGEKLFF. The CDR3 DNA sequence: TGTGCCAGCAGTCCCCCGCGAAGGGGAGGGGAAAAACTGTTTTTT.

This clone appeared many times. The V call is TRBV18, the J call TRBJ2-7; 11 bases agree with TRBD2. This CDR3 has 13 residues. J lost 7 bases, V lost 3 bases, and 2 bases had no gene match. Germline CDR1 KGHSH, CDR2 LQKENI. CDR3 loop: CASSPLAGGEQYF. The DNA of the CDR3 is TGTGCCAGCTCACCCTTAGCGGGGGGGGAGCAGTACTTC.

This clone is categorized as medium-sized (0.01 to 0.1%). The CDR3 loop reads CASSSNRGQWEKLFF. Written as DNA, the CDR3 is TGTGCCAGCAGCTCCAACAGGGGGCAATGGGAAAAACTGTTTTTT. The chain employs TRBV7-2 and TRBJ1-4; the match to TRBD1 covers 9 bases. V gave up 4 bases and J gave up 8 bases; unmatched junction bases: 8. The germline gives CDR1 SGHTA, CDR2 FQGNSA. CDR3 length: 15 residues.

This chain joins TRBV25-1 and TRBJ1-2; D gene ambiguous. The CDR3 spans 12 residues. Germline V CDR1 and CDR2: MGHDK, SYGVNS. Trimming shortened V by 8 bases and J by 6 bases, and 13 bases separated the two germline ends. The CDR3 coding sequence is TGTGCCAGCTCCGCGGCGCTCGATGGCTACACCTTC. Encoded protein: CASSAALDGYTF.

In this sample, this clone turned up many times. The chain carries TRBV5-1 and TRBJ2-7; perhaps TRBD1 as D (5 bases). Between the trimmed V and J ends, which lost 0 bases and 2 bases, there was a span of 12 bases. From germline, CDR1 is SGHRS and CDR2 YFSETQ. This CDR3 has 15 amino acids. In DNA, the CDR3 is TGCGCCAGCAGCTTGGGCAGGGCCCTAACCTACGAGCAGTACTTC. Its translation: CASSLGRALTYEQYF.